Presented here are 2 T cell receptor beta chains from one specimen sequenced in a study of CD8+CD57+ T cells in acquired aplastic anemia (dated by TCRdb to 2017 to 2018). The data were produced on an Illumina HiSeq 2000. Profiling of TCR beta VDJ combinations and CDR3 sequences used genomic DNA as the template. The raw public data were reprocessed by TCRdb itself: fastp quality trimming at Q25, MiXCR clonotype calling, in-frame beta chains only. Every CDR3 protein is listed once, alongside the most common genes and DNA of its rows. In all, the sample holds around 80,000 distinct CDR3 sequences, and roughly three quarters of those were seen once. Roughly 80% of the sample comes from the top ten. The patients picked for sequencing were ones in whom flow cytometry had shown an expansion of CD8+CD57+ cells. The sequenced material came from sorted CD4+, CD8+, or CD8+CD57+ T cells (not recorded which) from PBMCs. These receptors all come from a human donor with aplastic anemia.

V and J are TRBV10-3 and TRBJ2-7; TRBD1 aligns across 7 bases. The germline CDR1 and CDR2 sequences are ENHRY and SYGVKD. V was clipped by 6 bases and J by 5 bases; unmatched bases: 4. This CDR3 has 12 amino acids. Here the CDR3 reads CAIRQTGDEQYF. The CDR3 coding sequence is TGTGCCATCAGGCAAACAGGGGACGAGCAGTACTTC.

The V and J genes are TRBV11-1 and TRBJ2-1, with TRBD2 matching over 16 bases. Germline trimming cut 6 bases from V and 10 bases from J; bases unmatched to any gene: 3. The CDR3 runs 14 residues. Germline loops: CDR1 SGHAT, CDR2 FQDESV (reference sequence). In DNA, the CDR3 is TGTGCCAGCAGATCGGGACTAGCGGGGGGGGAGCAGTTCTTC. It translates to CASRSGLAGGEQFF.